Listed here are 31 T cell receptor beta chains from one sample, sequenced in a study of T-cell reconstitution after alpha-beta-depleted transplantation in children. The TCRbeta library was prepared with unique molecular identifiers. Each CDR3 protein gets one entry after TCRdb re-called the PCR reads with MiXCR. In the table there are about 400,000 distinct CDR3 sequences, just over 20% of which are singletons. This sample comprised PBMCs from the stem cell graft donor, obtained from the stem cell graft. The receptor source for this set is a human donor who donated a stem cell graft to a child with acute myeloid leukemia.

This clonotype was seen at least ten times. The chain uses TRBV24-1 and TRBJ2-3; 10 bases are shared with TRBD2. Germline loops: CDR1 KGHDR, CDR2 SFDVKD. Trimming at V came to 3 bases and at J to 5 bases, leaving 4 bases not matched to a gene. The CDR3 covers 15 residues. CDR3 in DNA: TGTGCCACCAGTGATACACTAGCGGGAAGAGATACGCAGTATTTT. Amino acid sequence: CATSDTLAGRDTQYF.

The chain recombines TRBV5-4 with TRBJ2-5; D is uncertain. The ends were cut back, 0 bases at V and 4 bases at J, with 7 bases in the middle. The CDR3 has 13 residues. CDR1 and CDR2 (germline): SGHNT, YYREEE (reference sequence). CDR3 region: CASSLAPVETQYF. The CDR3 bases are TGTGCCAGCAGCTTGGCCCCTGTAGAGACCCAGTACTTC.

This clonotype has only a few counts. The rearrangement joins TRBV5-1 to TRBJ1-1; D ambiguous. V lost 5 bases, J lost 1 base, and 9 bases lay in between. CDR1 is SGHRS and CDR2 is YFSETQ in the germline V gene. This CDR3 has 13 amino acids. The CDR3 spells CASRSAGNTEAFF. DNA for the CDR3: TGCGCCAGCAGATCGGCAGGGAACACTGAAGCTTTCTTT.

This chain connects TRBV29-1 to TRBJ2-7; no firm D call. The CDR3 totals 15 residues. Trimming pared 4 bases from V and 0 bases from J, leaving 16 bases between. Germline CDR1 is SQVTM and CDR2 is ANQGSEA. CDR3 residues: CSVGLDGVNSYEQYF. In DNA form, the CDR3 reads TGCAGCGTTGGGCTGGATGGGGTTAACTCCTACGAGCAGTACTTC.

This clonotype was seen a handful of times. The chain carries TRBV18 and TRBJ1-6; perhaps TRBD1 as D (6 bases). V lost 3 bases to trimming and J lost 5 bases, with 11 bases between them. Germline loops: CDR1 KGHSH, CDR2 LQKENI. This CDR3 has 15 amino acids. CDR3 nucleotide sequence: TGTGCCAGCTCACCCAGACAGGTCGATAATTCACCCCTCCACTTT. Its protein is CASSPRQVDNSPLHF.

This clonotype came up a few times. The V call is TRBV6-1, the J call TRBJ2-7, with D unresolved. Deletions cut 6 bases from V and 4 bases from J, with 13 bases between. This CDR3 contains 13 residues. In germline, CDR1 is MNHNS, CDR2 SASEGT. CDR3 region: CASSSGEDYEQYF. In nucleotides, the CDR3 is TGTGCCAGCAGCTCTGGAGAGGATTACGAGCAGTACTTC.

This clonotype appeared a few times. The rearrangement joins TRBV29-1 to TRBJ2-1; no clear D. Germline V gene data show CDR1 as SQVTM and CDR2 as ANQGSEA. The CDR3 is made up of 13 amino acids. Trimming took off 3 bases at V and 2 bases at J, with 8 bases between the two ends. CDR3 residues: CSVEETPYNEQFF. The CDR3 region has the DNA TGCAGCGTTGAGGAGACCCCCTACAATGAGCAGTTCTTC.

CDR3 nucleotides: TGTGCCAGCTCCCCTGGGAGGATCACCGGGGAGCTGTTTTTT. Protein sequence: CASSPGRITGELFF. The chain employs TRBV5-5 and TRBJ2-2; perhaps TRBD2 as D (6 bases). The CDR3 runs to 14 residues. V lost 7 bases to trimming and J lost 4 bases, with 14 bases between them. Germline CDR1 and CDR2: SGHKS and YYEKEE (reference sequence).

The chain recombines TRBV7-6 with TRBJ2-5, with 7 bases identical to TRBD2. Germline values: CDR1 SGHVS, CDR2 FNYEAQ. The CDR3 runs to 17 residues. Trimming cost V 0 bases and J 4 bases; bases outside gene matches: 11. The CDR3 spells CASSLASSGVMGETQYF. Written as DNA, the CDR3 is TGTGCCAGCAGCTTAGCGTCGAGCGGGGTTATGGGAGAGACCCAGTACTTC.

The chain employs TRBV29-1 and TRBJ2-3; 10 bases agree with TRBD2. This CDR3 is 15 amino acids long. Germline V CDR1 and CDR2: SQVTM, ANQGSEA. The ends lost 4 bases at V and 8 bases at J; junction bases unmatched: 12. CDR3 loop: CSVAPRLAGEVTQYF. DNA of the CDR3: TGCAGCGTTGCCCCCCGTCTAGCGGGAGAGGTTACGCAGTATTTT.

The rearrangement joins TRBV5-1 to TRBJ2-7; no firm D call. The CDR3 runs to 14 residues. The germline gives CDR1 SGHRS, CDR2 YFSETQ. Trimming cost V 4 bases and J 2 bases, with 13 bases left between them. This CDR3 reads CASSNNLAPYEQYF. CDR3 nucleotide sequence: TGCGCCAGCAGCAACAACCTCGCTCCCTACGAGCAGTACTTC.

This clonotype was counted many times. The rearrangement joins TRBV6-5 to TRBJ2-1; D might be TRBD1 (5 bases). The V and J ends lost 2 bases and 5 bases respectively, with 13 bases between them. CDR3 length equals 15 residues. Germline lookup yields CDR1 MNHEY and CDR2 SVGAGI. CDR3 DNA: TGTGCCAGCAGTTACGGGCAGGGTTCCCACAATGAGCAGTTCTTC. It is translated as CASSYGQGSHNEQFF.

The rearrangement joins TRBV20-1 to TRBJ2-1; 10 bases are shared with TRBD2. CDR3 size: 17 residues. Trimming took 0 bases from V and 1 from J; bases not matched to a gene: 6. Germline CDR1 and CDR2: DFQATT and SNEGSKA (reference sequence). The CDR3 nucleotides read TGCAGTGCTAGAGATCCCCTAGCGGGAGCATCCTACAATGAGCAGTTCTTC. This encodes CSARDPLAGASYNEQFF.

This clonotype was seen more than once but under ten times. This chain uses TRBV7-8 with TRBJ2-1, with D uncertain. V dropped 6 bases and J dropped 2 bases, with 14 bases sitting between them. The CDR3 covers 15 residues. From germline, CDR1 is SGHVS and CDR2 FQNEAQ. Written as DNA, the CDR3 is TGTGCCAGCAGTTATAAAGCTTCTCCCTACAATGAGCAGTTCTTC. Translating it yields CASSYKASPYNEQFF.

The chain joins TRBV25-1 to TRBJ2-1; maybe TRBD2 (5 bases). The V gene lost 8 bases and the J gene lost 6 bases, with 8 bases spanning the gap. The V gene's germline CDR1 is MGHDK and CDR2 SYGVNS. This CDR3 comprises 11 residues. The chain's CDR3 is CASRTSNEQFF. As DNA, the CDR3 is TGTGCCAGCCGCACTAGCAATGAGCAGTTCTTC.

The V call is TRBV3-1, the J call TRBJ1-5; D is ambiguous. From germline, CDR1 is LGHDT and CDR2 YNNKEL (reference sequence). The CDR3 is 12 amino acids. With 3 bases removed from V and 4 bases from J, the gap between germline ends came to 4 bases. CDR3 in DNA: TGTGCCAGCAGCCAGGTAAATCAGCCCCAGCATTTT. It yields the protein CASSQVNQPQHF.

The chain is built from TRBV4-3 and TRBJ2-1; 10 bases are shared with TRBD2. The CDR3 loop spans 19 amino acids. Trimming cost V 0 bases and J 5 bases; bases outside gene matches: 13. Germline V CDR1 and CDR2: LGHNA, YSLEER. This chain's CDR3 is CASSQDLPLAGAGDNEQFF. CDR3 sequence (DNA): TGCGCCAGCAGCCAAGATCTTCCTCTAGCGGGAGCGGGGGACAATGAGCAGTTCTTC.

This chain uses TRBV6-5 with TRBJ2-5; TRBD2 might be the D (6 bases). The germline CDR1 and CDR2 sequences are MNHEY and SVGAGI. V was trimmed by 0 bases and J by 5 bases, leaving 10 bases between them. The CDR3 totals 14 residues. The CDR3 DNA reads TGTGCCAGCAGTTACTCGGGGGGAAAGGAGACCCAGTACTTC. It codes for CASSYSGGKETQYF.

This clonotype occurred a few times. This sequence joins TRBV29-1 and TRBJ2-1; 12 bases line up with TRBD1. The V gene's germline CDR1 is SQVTM and CDR2 ANQGSEA. The junction had 4 bases not matched to a gene; V was cut back by 3 bases and J by 16 bases. The CDR3 is 11 residues long. CDR3 loop: CSVEEGTGGFF. Written as DNA, the CDR3 is TGCAGCGTTGAGGAAGGGACAGGGGGCTTCTTC.

The rearrangement links TRBV12-3 or TRBV12-4 to TRBJ2-1; 13 bases are a match to TRBD2. The CDR3 length is 17 residues. J lost 4 bases, V lost 4 bases, and 7 bases had no gene match. The CDR3 reads CASSSRLAGGPYNEQFF. The DNA of the CDR3 is TGTGCCAGCAGTTCCAGACTAGCGGGAGGTCCTTACAATGAGCAGTTCTTC.

This clonotype was detected a few times. The chain recombines TRBV21-1 with TRBJ2-6. TRBV21-1 is designated a pseudogene. This CDR3 is 16 amino acids long. This chain's CDR3 is CASSNHGTSGANVLTF. CDR3 nucleotides: TGTGCCAGCAGCAACCACGGCACCTCTGGGGCCAACGTCCTGACTTTC.

There are many counts of this clonotype. The chain recombines TRBV7-9 with TRBJ2-7; 9 bases align to TRBD2. This CDR3 is built from 16 residues. The J segment lost 5 bases and the V segment lost 5 bases, leaving 13 bases of the junction unmatched. The germline V gene has CDR1 SEHNR and CDR2 FQNEAQ (reference sequence). This chain's CDR3 is CASSPRSAGGPNEQYF. CDR3 in DNA: TGTGCCAGCAGCCCCCGGTCGGCGGGAGGGCCGAACGAGCAGTACTTC.

This clonotype has a count of ten or more. The chain employs TRBV7-8 and TRBJ2-1; 11 positions agree with TRBD2. Germline CDR1 SGHVS, CDR2 FQNEAQ. The CDR3 loop spans 16 amino acids. Trimming at V came to 5 bases and at J to 3 bases, leaving 6 bases not matched to a gene. This chain's CDR3 is CASSPGTSGNYNEQFF. As DNA, the CDR3 is TGTGCCAGCAGCCCTGGGACTAGCGGCAACTACAATGAGCAGTTCTTC.

The CDR3 here is CASSFEGRDEQYF. In nucleotides, the CDR3 is TGTGCCAGCAGCTTCGAGGGCAGAGACGAGCAGTACTTC. The chain recombines TRBV12-3 or TRBV12-4 with TRBJ2-7; D is possibly TRBD2 (5 bases). The CDR3 is 13 amino acids. The V end lost 6 bases, the J end lost 5 bases, and 14 bases lay between the germline ends.

This clonotype was recorded many times. The V and J genes are TRBV20-1 and TRBJ2-7; D ambiguous. Germline CDR1 DFQATT, CDR2 SNEGSKA (reference sequence). The CDR3 extends over 13 amino acids. Deletions cut 0 bases from V and 4 bases from J, with 10 bases between. The CDR3 coding sequence is TGCAGTGCTAGAGATCCGTGGCGGTACGAGCAGTACTTC. Protein sequence: CSARDPWRYEQYF.

The chain links TRBV27 to TRBJ2-1; maybe TRBD2 (7 bases). The CDR3 spans 16 residues. V was cut by 0 bases and J by 8 bases, with 17 bases left in between. Germline loops: CDR1 MNHEY, CDR2 SMNVEV (reference sequence). The DNA for the CDR3 is TGTGCCAGCAGTTTATCGGGGGGGCTACGGGTCCATGAGCAGTTCTTC. It is translated as CASSLSGGLRVHEQFF.

This clonotype was recorded a few times. The chain links TRBV7-9 to TRBJ2-1, with D maybe TRBD1 (6 bases). Trimming took off 5 bases at V and 15 bases at J, with 17 bases between the two ends. This CDR3 comprises 12 residues. Germline CDR1 reads SEHNR; CDR2 reads FQNEAQ (reference sequence). DNA for the CDR3: TGTGCCAGCAGCCCGAACACAGGGCGTTGGTTCTTC. Translation gives CASSPNTGRWFF. Full variable domain (missing parts from reference TRBV7-9 and TRBJ2-1): DTGVSQNPRHKITKRGQNVTFRCDPISEHNRLYWYRQTLGQGPEFLTYFQNEAQLEKSRLLSDRFSAERPKGSFSTLEIQRTEQGDSAMYLCASSPNTGRWFFGPGTRLTVL.

This clonotype was counted ten times or more. The V call is TRBV4-3, the J call TRBJ2-7, with D maybe TRBD1 (5 bases). Trimming shortened V by 1 base and J by 2 bases, and 12 bases separated the two germline ends. Germline V gene lookup returns CDR1 LGHNA and CDR2 YSLEER. The CDR3 contains 15 residues. The CDR3 coding sequence is TGCGCCAGCAGCCAAGTTTGGGCAGGGCCCTACGAGCAGTACTTC. It codes for CASSQVWAGPYEQYF.

The rearrangement joins TRBV7-9 to TRBJ1-4; D not resolved. Germline-derived CDR1 and CDR2 are SEHNR and FQNEAQ (reference sequence). V was shortened by 5 bases and J by 5 bases, with 12 bases between the two germline ends. CDR3 length: 14 residues. CDR3 amino acids: CASSAPGGNEKLFF. The CDR3 nucleotides read TGTGCCAGCAGCGCCCCTGGAGGGAATGAAAAACTGTTTTTT.

The chain employs TRBV27 and TRBJ2-3; D perhaps matches TRBD2 (5 bases). CDR3 length equals 14 residues. Trimming took off 3 bases at V and 6 bases at J, with 13 bases between the two ends. CDR1 and CDR2 (germline): MNHEY, SMNVEV (reference sequence). The CDR3 reads CASSFRDFRDTQYF. CDR3 nucleotides: TGTGCCAGCAGTTTCCGGGATTTCAGGGATACGCAGTATTTT.

V is TRBV5-1 and J is TRBJ2-3; 11 nucleotides match TRBD1. The V gene end was trimmed by 4 bases and the J gene end by 5 bases; junction bases not matched to a gene: 3. This CDR3 contains 14 residues. Germline lookup yields CDR1 SGHRS and CDR2 YFSETQ. The CDR3 here is CASSPGTGGDTQYF. Here the CDR3 DNA reads TGCGCCAGCAGCCCTGGGACAGGGGGAGATACGCAGTATTTT.